The 30 T cell receptor beta chains below all came from one sample that was sequenced in a study of identifying expanded T cells in peripheral blood. Sequencing was performed with immunoSEQ multiplex PCR; in TCRdb, only in-frame clones are kept and a portion is missing. The data contain over 80,000 clones, around 85% of them seen just once; the ten biggest clones take up around 6%. The sample comprised blood. These receptors were obtained from a person aged 18 to 75 in good health.

The chain joins TRBV5-1 to TRBJ1-1; D perhaps matches TRBD1 (6 bases). Germline V gives CDR1 SGHRS, CDR2 YFSETQ. With 2 bases removed from V and 0 bases from J, the gap between germline ends came to 11 bases. The CDR3 totals 15 residues. In DNA form, the CDR3 reads TGCGCCAGCAGCTTAACGACAGGCCTGAACACTGAAGCTTTCTTT. Translation gives CASSLTTGLNTEAFF.

The genes are TRBV6-9 and TRBJ1-6, with TRBD1 as a possible D gene (6 bases). CDR1 is MNHGY, CDR2 SVAAGI, per germline. The CDR3 is made up of 18 amino acids. V lost 7 bases and J lost 0, with 19 bases in between. In DNA, the CDR3 is TGTGCCAGCATACCCCCGACAGGAAGAGCCTCCTATAATTCACCCCTCCACTTT. Its protein product is CASIPPTGRASYNSPLHF.

The chain recombines TRBV10-3 with TRBJ2-5; 9 nucleotides line up with TRBD2. Germline V CDR1 and CDR2: ENHRY, SYGVKD. V was pared by 2 bases and J by 3 bases, with 7 bases of the junction left unmatched. The CDR3 has 16 amino acids. The CDR3 here is CAISEHSGGNKETQYF. CDR3 nucleotides: TGTGCCATCAGTGAGCATAGCGGGGGAAACAAAGAGACCCAGTACTTC.

This rearrangement joins TRBV6-6 to TRBJ1-3, with D possibly matching TRBD1 (5 bases). Germline assignment: CDR1 MNHNY and CDR2 SVGAGI (reference sequence). Deletions cut 8 bases from V and 2 bases from J, with 10 bases between. This CDR3 has 13 amino acids. CDR3 nucleotide sequence: TGTGCCAGCCGGGGGGGGGCTGGAAACACCATATATTTT. It yields the protein CASRGGAGNTIYF.

V is TRBV19 and J is TRBJ2-2; D possibly matches TRBD1 or TRBD2 (5 bases each). Germline lookup yields CDR1 LNHDA and CDR2 SQIVND (reference sequence). The CDR3 length is 14 residues. Trimming left V 9 bases short and J 3 bases short, with 14 bases between. The CDR3 DNA follows: TGTGCCAGCCAGCCCGGGACCCACACCGGGGAGCTGTTTTTT. Its protein product is CASQPGTHTGELFF.

The CDR3 DNA is TGTGCCAGCAGCACTGGGACATACCAAGAGACCCAGTACTTC. Encoded protein: CASSTGTYQETQYF. The chain couples TRBV5-4 to TRBJ2-5; D perhaps matches TRBD1 (6 bases). Germline V lookup: CDR1 SGHNT, CDR2 YYREEE (reference sequence). V lost 4 bases, J lost 0 bases, and 10 bases lay in between. The CDR3 spans 14 residues. Full variable domain (outside the CDR3, taken from reference TRBV5-4 and TRBJ2-5): ETGVTQSPTHLIKTRGQQVTLRCSSQSGHNTVSWYQQALGQGPQFIFQYYREEENGRGNFPPRFSGLQFPNYSSELNVNALELDDSALYLCASSTGTYQETQYFGPGTRLLVL.

The chain has TRBV4-1 and TRBJ2-1, with 13 bases that match TRBD2. The germline gives CDR1 MGHRA, CDR2 YSYEKL. The CDR3 is made up of 17 amino acids. The V segment lost 2 bases and the J segment 5 bases; nucleotides outside the gene matches: 6. The CDR3 region has the DNA TGCGCCAGCAGCCAACGAGGGACTAGCGGGGAGAACAATGAGCAGTTCTTC. The encoded protein is CASSQRGTSGENNEQFF.

This clone was detected a few times. The chain links TRBV7-2 to TRBJ1-2; D is unresolved. Germline assignment: CDR1 SGHTA and CDR2 FQGNSA. Trimming stripped 8 bases from V and 8 bases from J, with 18 bases between. CDR3 length: 13 residues. The CDR3 loop reads CASCVSPCLGYTF. CDR3 bases: TGTGCCAGCTGTGTAAGCCCATGTCTAGGCTACACCTTC.

The V and J genes are TRBV6-5 and TRBJ2-3; 10 bases align to TRBD2. Trimming removed 6 bases from V and 1 base from J; junction bases left unmatched: 4. The CDR3 sequence is 15 residues long. In germline, CDR1 is MNHEY, CDR2 SVGAGI. The CDR3, as DNA: TGTGCCAGCAGGAACGGACTAGCGGGCACAGATACGCAGTATTTT. This gives the protein CASRNGLAGTDTQYF.

This clone showed up just once. This sequence joins TRBV5-6 and TRBJ1-1, with unresolved D. Germline lookup yields CDR1 SGHDT and CDR2 YYEEEE. This CDR3 spans 11 amino acids. The ends were cut back, 7 bases at V and 1 base at J, with 5 bases in the middle. CDR3 in amino acids: CASVGNTEAFF. CDR3 coding DNA: TGTGCCAGCGTGGGGAACACTGAAGCTTTCTTT. Filled out from reference TRBV5-6 and TRBJ1-1, the complete variable domain reads DAGVTQSPTHLIKTRGQQVTLRCSPKSGHDTVSWYQQALGQGPQFIFQYYEEEERQRGNFPDRFSGHQFPNYSSELNVNALLLGDSALYLCASVGNTEAFFGQGTRLTVV.

The chain employs TRBV5-5 and TRBJ2-7, with a tentative D call TRBD2 (5 bases). The CDR3 consists of 15 residues. Trimming took off 1 base at V and 0 bases at J, with 11 bases between the two ends. Germline-derived CDR1 and CDR2 are SGHKS and YYEKEE (reference sequence). CDR3: CASSLSHGVSYEQYF. In DNA form, the CDR3 reads TGTGCCAGCAGCTTGTCTCACGGGGTCTCCTACGAGCAGTACTTC. The whole variable domain, remainder taken from reference TRBV5-5 and TRBJ2-7, is DAGVTQSPTHLIKTRGQQVTLRCSPISGHKSVSWYQQVLGQGPQFIFQYYEKEERGRGNFPDRFSARQFPNYSSELNVNALLLGDSALYLCASSLSHGVSYEQYFGPGTRLTVT.

As DNA, the CDR3 is TGTGCCAGCTCCACAGGGACAGCTAACTATGGCTACACCTTC. Translated: CASSTGTANYGYTF. The rearrangement uses TRBV2 and TRBJ1-2; 7 bases are a match to TRBD1. Germline trimming cut 8 bases from V and 0 bases from J; bases unmatched to any gene: 6. Germline V gives CDR1 SNHLY, CDR2 FYNNEI. The CDR3 runs to 14 residues.

This rearrangement joins TRBV7-3 to TRBJ2-3; perhaps TRBD1 as D (6 bases). The germline gives CDR1 SGHTA, CDR2 FQGTGA. The CDR3 extends over 15 amino acids. The V and J ends lost 2 bases and 5 bases respectively, with 14 bases between them. The CDR3 DNA reads as TGTGCCAGCAGCTTACTACAGGGCCCCCAAGATACGCAGTATTTT. It translates to CASSLLQGPQDTQYF.

This chain links TRBV15 with TRBJ2-7, with TRBD2 as a possible D gene (5 bases). The CDR3 runs to 14 residues. The V end was cut by 0 bases, the J end by 1 base, with 7 bases between. CDR1 LNHNV and CDR2 YYDKDF come from the germline V gene (reference sequence). The DNA of the CDR3 is TGTGCCACCAGCAGAGATGGACTTTCCTACGAGCAGTACTTC. This gives the protein CATSRDGLSYEQYF. Using reference TRBV15 and TRBJ2-7 for the parts outside the CDR3, the full variable domain is DAMVIQNPRYQVTQFGKPVTLSCSQTLNHNVMYWYQQKSSQAPKLLFHYYDKDFNNEADTPDNFQSRRPNTSFCFLDIRSPGLGDTAMYLCATSRDGLSYEQYFGPGTRLTVT.

Comments on this clone: The junction departs from the called germline gene at one end, perhaps through a read error. V usage is TRBV6-1 and J usage is TRBJ2-7; the D is unclear. The CDR3 runs 11 residues. Per the germline V gene, CDR1 is MNHNS and CDR2 is SASEGT. CDR3 protein: CASTGSDEQYF. The CDR3, as DNA: TGTGCCAGCACCGGCTCCGACGAGCAGTACTTC.

This chain links TRBV7-2 with TRBJ2-2; the D gene is possibly TRBD1 (5 bases). CDR1 and CDR2 from the germline V gene are SGHTA and FQGNSA. V lost 2 bases and J lost 2, with 12 bases in between. The CDR3 loop spans 16 amino acids. CDR3 sequence reads: CASSLTWTLNTGELFF. The CDR3 region has the DNA TGTGCCAGCAGCTTAACCTGGACACTAAACACCGGGGAGCTGTTTTTT.

This chain links TRBV6-5 with TRBJ1-5; 9 bases are shared with TRBD1. The germline gives CDR1 MNHEY, CDR2 SVGAGI. The length of the CDR3 is 14 residues. V dropped 6 bases and J dropped 5; count of bases not matched to a gene: 5. The CDR3, as DNA: TGTGCCAGCAGGGACAGGGGATGGGATCAGCCCCAGCATTTT. It translates to CASRDRGWDQPQHF.

The rearrangement joins TRBV7-9 to TRBJ2-1; 13 nucleotides align to TRBD2. Germline-derived CDR1 and CDR2 are SEHNR and FQNEAQ (reference sequence). V shed 2 bases, J shed 9 bases, and the junction held 7 bases outside the gene matches. The CDR3 covers 16 residues. CDR3 sequence reads: CASSLWRLAGGREQFF. The CDR3 DNA sequence: TGTGCCAGCAGCTTATGGCGACTAGCGGGGGGCCGTGAGCAGTTCTTC.

This rearrangement joins TRBV5-4 to TRBJ1-2, with D tentatively TRBD1 (5 bases). Deletions cut 3 bases from V and 4 bases from J, with 13 bases between. Germline CDR1 SGHNT, CDR2 YYREEE (reference sequence). The CDR3 loop spans 14 amino acids. The DNA for the CDR3 is TGTGCCAGCAGCTCCAGGGTGGTAGGCTATGGCTACACCTTC. This gives the protein CASSSRVVGYGYTF.

This chain connects TRBV14 to TRBJ2-6, with a possible D match to TRBD2 (5 bases). Germline assignment: CDR1 SGHDN and CDR2 FVKESK. The CDR3 has 15 amino acids. V lost 1 base to trimming and J lost 3 bases, with 7 bases between them. CDR3 bases: TGTGCCAGCAGCCAAGGGACTCTTGGGGCCAACGTCCTGACTTTC. It encodes CASSQGTLGANVLTF.

The gene calls are TRBV6-5 and TRBJ1-1; D is unresolved. The CDR3 spans 15 residues. The germline V and J ends were trimmed by 2 bases and 0 bases, with 10 bases remaining between them. CDR1 is MNHEY and CDR2 is SVGAGI in the germline V gene. CDR3 DNA sequence: TGTGCCAGCAGTTACGTGGCAGCGATGAACACTGAAGCTTTCTTT. Amino acids: CASSYVAAMNTEAFF.

This clone was recorded only once. Here the CDR3 DNA reads TGTGCCAGCAGCTTACAGGGGGCAAGTGAAAAACTGTTTTTT. It is translated as CASSLQGASEKLFF. This chain joins TRBV5-4 and TRBJ1-4; 9 bases fit TRBD1. The CDR3 runs to 14 residues. Germline V gene data show CDR1 as SGHNT and CDR2 as YYREEE (reference sequence). J gave up 7 bases and V 2 bases, and 3 bases lay outside the gene matches.

CDR3 sequence: CASSFTTQRESGNTIYF. CDR3 bases: TGTGCCAGCAGCTTTACAACCCAGCGGGAATCTGGAAACACCATATATTTT. V is TRBV7-9 and J is TRBJ1-3; the D is unclear. The CDR3 loop spans 17 amino acids. V lost 3 bases and J lost 1, with 16 bases in between. Looked up from germline, CDR1 is SEHNR and CDR2 is FQNEAQ (reference sequence).

The CDR3 sequence is CASSYSTEPDSPLHF. CDR3 DNA: TGTGCCAGCAGTTACTCCACAGAACCTGATTCACCCCTCCACTTT. The chain recombines TRBV6-5 with TRBJ1-6; no definite D call. Trimming removed 0 bases from V and 8 bases from J, with 11 bases in between. In germline, CDR1 is MNHEY, CDR2 SVGAGI. The CDR3 contains 15 residues.

The rearrangement links TRBV30 to TRBJ1-1; D is possibly TRBD1 (5 bases). This CDR3 is built from 13 residues. With 1 base removed from V and 6 bases from J, the gap between germline ends came to 12 bases. Germline loops: CDR1 GTSNPN, CDR2 SVGIG (reference sequence). The chain's CDR3 is CAWSGLLGAEAFF. The DNA of the CDR3 is TGTGCCTGGAGTGGACTCCTGGGGGCTGAAGCTTTCTTT.

The gene calls are TRBV10-3 and TRBJ2-1, with D possibly called TRBD1 or TRBD2 (5 bases each). The ends were cut back, 2 bases at V and 8 bases at J, with 10 bases in the middle. Looked up from germline, CDR1 is ENHRY and CDR2 is SYGVKD. CDR3 length equals 13 residues. In DNA form, the CDR3 reads TGTGCCATCAGTGAGCCTGAGGGGTATGAGCAGTTCTTC. This sequence encodes CAISEPEGYEQFF.

The chain couples TRBV9 to TRBJ2-3; no clear D gene. From germline, CDR1 is SGDLS and CDR2 YYNGEE. The V gene lost 6 bases and the J gene lost 0 bases, with 14 bases spanning the gap. The CDR3 is made up of 15 amino acids. The CDR3 protein is CASNSLAASTDTQYF. The CDR3 DNA follows: TGTGCCAGCAACTCTTTGGCGGCAAGCACAGATACGCAGTATTTT.

V usage is TRBV18 and J usage is TRBJ1-2; D uncertain. The V gene lost 4 bases and the J gene lost 3 bases, with 6 bases spanning the gap. The CDR3 has 12 residues. From germline, CDR1 is KGHSH and CDR2 LQKENI. In DNA, the CDR3 is TGTGCCAGCTCACAGGTTTACTATGGCTACACCTTC. Translating it yields CASSQVYYGYTF.

The chain carries TRBV6-4 and TRBJ2-2; D unclear. The CDR3 has 13 residues. Germline assignment: CDR1 MRHNA and CDR2 SNTAGT. Trimming took 2 bases from V and 3 from J, leaving 4 bases between them. The CDR3: CASSDRDTGELFF. The CDR3 bases are TGTGCCAGCAGTGACAGGGACACCGGGGAGCTGTTTTTT.

This clone was picked up one time. Since a much larger clone is just one base distant, this may be a read error. The chain employs TRBV19 and TRBJ1-6; no firm D call. Looked up from germline, CDR1 is LNHDA and CDR2 is SQIVND (reference sequence). Trimming left V 5 bases short and J 0 bases short, with 5 bases between. The CDR3 is 14 residues long. CDR3 coding DNA: TGTGCCAGTAGTGTCAGCTCCTATAATTCACCCCTCCACTTT. Amino acids: CASSVSSYNSPLHF.